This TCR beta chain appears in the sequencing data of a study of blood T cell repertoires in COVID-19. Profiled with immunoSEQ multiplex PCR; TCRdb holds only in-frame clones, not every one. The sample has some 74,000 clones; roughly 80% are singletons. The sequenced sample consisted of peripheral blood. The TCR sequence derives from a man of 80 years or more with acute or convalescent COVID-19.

CDR3 in amino acids: CASSLLQGALDGGYTF. The CDR3 DNA is TGTGCCAGCAGTCTCCTCCAGGGGGCGCTGGATGGGGGCTACACCTTC. V gene TRBV28 combines with J gene TRBJ1-2; TRBD1 matches 8 bases. The CDR3 is 16 amino acids. The J segment lost 8 bases and the V segment lost 5 bases, leaving 16 bases of the junction unmatched. Germline-derived CDR1 and CDR2 are MDHEN and SYDVKM.